What follows are 8 T cell receptor beta chains derived from one specimen sequenced in a study of regulatory T cells in long-lasting Graves disease. Relying on iRepertoire HTBI primers and Arm-PCR of CDR3 regions, the team built TCR beta libraries. Each CDR3 protein gets one entry after TCRdb re-called the multiplex PCR reads with MiXCR. The sample includes hundreds of thousands of distinct CDR3 sequences, around 16% of them seen just once. Time point given: newly diagnosed GD, antithyroid drugs for less than 3 months. From RNA extracted from PBMCs, the TCR library was made. These same data were also listed under a study on T cells in Graves' hyperthyroidism and ophthalmopathy.

This material consisted of peripheral blood mononuclear cells (PBMCs), taken at new diagnosis, from a patient treated with antithyroid drugs. All receptors derive from a man between 18 and 29 years old with Graves disease.

This clonotype was seen repeatedly, ten times or more. J is TRBJ1-1 and V is TRBV30, with 12 nucleotides matching TRBD1. Germline V gives CDR1 GTSNPN, CDR2 SVGIG (reference sequence). V shed 2 bases and J 10 bases; nucleotides not matched to a gene: 8. The CDR3 contains 14 residues. CDR3 DNA: TGTGCCTGGAGTTCAGGGGACAGGGGGCAGGGAGCTTTCTTT. Translated: CAWSSGDRGQGAFF.

This clonotype was counted a few times. The V gene is TRBV7-9, the J gene TRBJ1-2, with D maybe TRBD1 (6 bases). Trimming pared 5 bases from V and 4 bases from J, leaving 11 bases between. Looked up from germline, CDR1 is SEHNR and CDR2 is FQNEAQ (reference sequence). The CDR3 covers 13 residues. CDR3 sequence: CASSPTGTYGYTF. In DNA, the CDR3 is TGTGCCAGCAGCCCCACAGGGACCTATGGCTACACCTTC. Complete variable domain (other parts from reference TRBV7-9 and TRBJ1-2): DTGVSQNPRHKITKRGQNVTFRCDPISEHNRLYWYRQTLGQGPEFLTYFQNEAQLEKSRLLSDRFSAERPKGSFSTLEIQRTEQGDSAMYLCASSPTGTYGYTFGSGTRLTVV.

This clonotype was detected only a few times. The chain uses TRBV9 and TRBJ1-3, with TRBD1 identical over 7 bases. This CDR3 has 20 residues. Germline CDR1 and CDR2: SGDLS and YYNGEE. After removal of 0 bases from V and 1 base from J, the junction contained 16 bases not matched to a gene. CDR3 DNA: TGTGCCAGCAGCGTAGGAGGGGAGATGACAGGGTCGTCGTCTGGAAACACCATATATTTT. Its translation is CASSVGGEMTGSSSGNTIYF.

This chain uses TRBV25-1 with TRBJ2-7; TRBD1 aligns across 9 bases. The CDR3 is 16 residues long. The junction had 7 bases not matched to a gene; V was cut back by 0 bases and J by 4 bases. The germline V gene has CDR1 MGHDK and CDR2 SYGVNS. CDR3 sequence reads: CASSEYPGTGSYEQYF. In nucleotides, the CDR3 is TGTGCCAGCAGTGAATATCCCGGGACAGGGTCGTACGAGCAGTACTTC.

This clonotype was seen at least ten times. J is TRBJ2-7 and V is TRBV2; 12 bases line up with TRBD2. Germline V CDR1 and CDR2: SNHLY, FYNNEI. CDR3 length equals 15 residues. V trimming: 7 bases; J trimming: 2 bases; junction bases outside the gene matches: 6. Written as DNA, the CDR3 is TGTGCCAGCAACGGAGGACTAGCGGGACCCTACGAGCAGTACTTC. Translation: CASNGGLAGPYEQYF. Based on the CDR3 plus reference TRBV2 and TRBJ2-7, the full variable domain is EPEVTQTPSHQVTQMGQEVILRCVPISNHLYFYWYRQILGQKVEFLVSFYNNEISEKSEIFDDQFSVERPDGSNFTLKIRSTKLEDSAMYFCASNGGLAGPYEQYFGPGTRLTVT.

The table lists this clonotype with many counts. The gene calls are TRBV5-1 and TRBJ2-7; D is uncertain. Trimming left V 4 bases short and J 0 bases short, with 8 bases between. The germline V gene encodes CDR1 SGHRS and CDR2 YFSETQ. The length of the CDR3 is 13 residues. The CDR3 DNA is TGCGCCAGCAGCCCAACTAACTCCTACGAGCAGTACTTC. It is translated as CASSPTNSYEQYF.

The chain carries TRBV6-4 and TRBJ2-3; no definite D call. Germline loops: CDR1 MRHNA, CDR2 SNTAGT. The CDR3 loop spans 15 amino acids. The V end was cut by 6 bases, the J end by 2 bases, with 15 bases between. DNA of the CDR3: TGTGCCAGCAGCGAACGGTTTGGGTACACAGATACGCAGTATTTT. It is translated as CASSERFGYTDTQYF.

This clonotype has just a few counts. The gene calls are TRBV3-1 and TRBJ1-5, with D uncertain. The CDR3 has 14 amino acids. Trimming shortened V by 4 bases and J by 5 bases, and 12 bases separated the two germline ends. In germline, CDR1 is LGHDT, CDR2 YNNKEL (reference sequence). The CDR3 nucleotides are TGTGCCAGCAGCCTGGGGTGGGGAGATCAGCCCCAGCATTTT. Translating gives CASSLGWGDQPQHF. Supplemented by reference TRBV3-1 and TRBJ1-5, the full variable domain reads DTAVSQTPKYLVTQMGNDKSIKCEQNLGHDTMYWYKQDSKKFLKIMFSYNNKELIINETVPNRFSPKSPDKAHLNLHINSLELGDSAVYFCASSLGWGDQPQHFGDGTRLSIL.